This T cell receptor (beta chain) is drawn from a study of cytotoxic CD8 clonotypes in ibrutinib-treated CLL. Whole-study findings and limits: In sustained-remission versus progressing patients, sampling times differed.

On this clone itself: Its antigen remains unidentified.

Using immunoSEQ multiplex PCR, the repertoire was profiled, and TCRdb retains in-frame clones only, with some absent. The table shows 160,000 or so clones, with around nine tenths occurring only once. CDR3 size: 18 residues. Germline CDR1 SGHAT, CDR2 FQNNGV. The germline V and J ends were trimmed by 1 base and 0 bases, with 19 bases remaining between them. This specimen consisted of PBMCs, obtained at disease progression, from a patient treated with ibrutinib. The chain employs TRBV11-2 and TRBJ2-7; D gene unclear. The TCR originated in a human donor with chronic lymphocytic leukemia. The DNA for the CDR3 is TGTGCCAGCAGCTTAGTATATAGGGTGGCGGTTCTCTCCTACGAGCAGTACTTC. The encoded protein is CASSLVYRVAVLSYEQYF.